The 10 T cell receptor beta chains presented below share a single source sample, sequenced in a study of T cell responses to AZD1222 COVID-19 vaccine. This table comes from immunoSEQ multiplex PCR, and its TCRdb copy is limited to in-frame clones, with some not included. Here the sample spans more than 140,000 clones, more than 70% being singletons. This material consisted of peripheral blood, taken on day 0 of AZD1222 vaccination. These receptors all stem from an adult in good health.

CDR3 DNA sequence: TGTGCCATCAGTGAGCTGTCGGGGGACCGAGCCCCGTATTTT. Amino acids: CAISELSGDRAPYF. V is TRBV10-3 and J is TRBJ2-3, with a possible D match to TRBD2 (6 bases). CDR3 length: 14 residues. Germline V CDR1 and CDR2: ENHRY, SYGVKD. Trimming took off 2 bases at V and 14 bases at J, with 20 bases between the two ends.

This CDR3 is CASSRGSGNTIYF. The CDR3 nucleotides are TGTGCCAGCAGTCGGGGCTCTGGAAACACCATATATTTT. This chain connects TRBV6-5 to TRBJ1-3; D gene uncertain. Trimming removed 5 bases from V and 0 bases from J, with 5 bases in between. Germline V lookup: CDR1 MNHEY, CDR2 SVGAGI. This CDR3 is 13 amino acids long.

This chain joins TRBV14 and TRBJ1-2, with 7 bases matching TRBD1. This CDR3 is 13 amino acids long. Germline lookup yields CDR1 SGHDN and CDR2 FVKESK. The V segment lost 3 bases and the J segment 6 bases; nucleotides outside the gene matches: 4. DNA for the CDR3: TGTGCCAGCAGCCACCTAGACAGGGATGGCTACACCTTC. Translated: CASSHLDRDGYTF.

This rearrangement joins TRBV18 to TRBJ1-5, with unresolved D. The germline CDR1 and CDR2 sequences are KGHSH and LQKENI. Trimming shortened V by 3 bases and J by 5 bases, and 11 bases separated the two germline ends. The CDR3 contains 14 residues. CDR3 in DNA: TGTGCCAGCTCACCCCAACGGGCGCATCAGCCCCAGCATTTT. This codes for CASSPQRAHQPQHF.

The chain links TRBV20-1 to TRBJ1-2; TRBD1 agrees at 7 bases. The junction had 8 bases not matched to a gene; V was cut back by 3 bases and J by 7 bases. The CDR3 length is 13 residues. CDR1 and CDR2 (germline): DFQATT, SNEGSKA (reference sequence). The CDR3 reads CSASPPGGGGYTF. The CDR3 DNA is TGCAGTGCTAGTCCCCCAGGGGGTGGTGGCTACACCTTC.

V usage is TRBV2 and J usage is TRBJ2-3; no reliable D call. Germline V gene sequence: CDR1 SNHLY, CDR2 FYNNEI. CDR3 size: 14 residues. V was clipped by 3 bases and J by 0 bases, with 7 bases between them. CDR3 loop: CASSETTSTDTQYF. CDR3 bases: TGTGCCAGCAGTGAGACGACTAGCACAGATACGCAGTATTTT.

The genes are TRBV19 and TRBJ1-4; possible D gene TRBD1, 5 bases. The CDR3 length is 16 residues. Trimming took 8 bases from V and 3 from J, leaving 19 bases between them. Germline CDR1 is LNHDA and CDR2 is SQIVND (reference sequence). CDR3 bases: TGTGCCAGTGGTCTACGGGCGGGGCAATCTAATGAAAAACTGTTTTTT. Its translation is CASGLRAGQSNEKLFF.

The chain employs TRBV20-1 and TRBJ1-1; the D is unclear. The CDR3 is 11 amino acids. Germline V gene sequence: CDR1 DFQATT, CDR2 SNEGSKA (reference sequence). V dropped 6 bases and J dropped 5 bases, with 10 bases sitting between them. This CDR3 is CSAPRWTEAFF. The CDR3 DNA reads TGCAGTGCACCCCGATGGACTGAAGCTTTCTTT.

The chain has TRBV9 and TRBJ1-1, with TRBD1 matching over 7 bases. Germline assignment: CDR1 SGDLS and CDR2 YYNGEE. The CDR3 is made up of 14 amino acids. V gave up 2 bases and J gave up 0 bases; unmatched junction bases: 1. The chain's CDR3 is CASSVQGVNTEAFF. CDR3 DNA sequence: TGTGCCAGCAGCGTCCAGGGGGTGAACACTGAAGCTTTCTTT.

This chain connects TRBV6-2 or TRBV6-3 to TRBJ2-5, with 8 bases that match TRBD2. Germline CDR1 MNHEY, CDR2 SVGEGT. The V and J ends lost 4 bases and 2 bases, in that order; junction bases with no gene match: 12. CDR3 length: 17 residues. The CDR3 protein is CASSFPGGLMGQETQYF. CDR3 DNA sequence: TGTGCCAGCAGTTTTCCGGGAGGGCTTATGGGGCAAGAGACCCAGTACTTC.